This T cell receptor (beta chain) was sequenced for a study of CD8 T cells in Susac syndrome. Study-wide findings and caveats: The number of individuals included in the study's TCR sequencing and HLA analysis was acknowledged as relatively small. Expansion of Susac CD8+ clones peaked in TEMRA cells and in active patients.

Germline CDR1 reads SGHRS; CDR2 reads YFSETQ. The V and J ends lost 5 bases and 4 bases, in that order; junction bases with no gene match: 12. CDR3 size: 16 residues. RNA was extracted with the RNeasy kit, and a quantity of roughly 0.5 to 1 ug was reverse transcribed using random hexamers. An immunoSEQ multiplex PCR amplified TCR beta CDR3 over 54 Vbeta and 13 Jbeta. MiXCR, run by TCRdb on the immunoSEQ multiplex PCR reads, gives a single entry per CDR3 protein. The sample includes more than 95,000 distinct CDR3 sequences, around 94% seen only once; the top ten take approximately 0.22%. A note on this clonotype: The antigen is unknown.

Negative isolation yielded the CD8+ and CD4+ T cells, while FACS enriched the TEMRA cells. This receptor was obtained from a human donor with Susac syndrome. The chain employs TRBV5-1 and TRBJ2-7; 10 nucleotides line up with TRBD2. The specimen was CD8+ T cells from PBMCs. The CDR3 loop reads CASRRSSGSEDYEQYF. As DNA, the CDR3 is TGCGCCAGCAGACGCTCTAGCGGGAGTGAGGATTACGAGCAGTACTTC.